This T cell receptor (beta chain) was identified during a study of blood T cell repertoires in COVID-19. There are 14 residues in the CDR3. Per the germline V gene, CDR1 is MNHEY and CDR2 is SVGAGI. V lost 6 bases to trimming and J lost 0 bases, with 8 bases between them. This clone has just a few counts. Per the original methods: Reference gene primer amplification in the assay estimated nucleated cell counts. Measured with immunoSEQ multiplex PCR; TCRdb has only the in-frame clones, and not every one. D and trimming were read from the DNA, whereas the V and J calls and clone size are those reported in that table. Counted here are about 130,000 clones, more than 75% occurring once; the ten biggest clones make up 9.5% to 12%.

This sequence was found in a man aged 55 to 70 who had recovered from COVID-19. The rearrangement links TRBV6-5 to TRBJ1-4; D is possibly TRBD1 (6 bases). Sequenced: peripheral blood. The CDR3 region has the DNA TGTGCCAGCAGGGACAGTGCAACTAATGAAAAACTGTTTTTT. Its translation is CASRDSATNEKLFF.